This entry lists 20 T cell receptor beta chains sequenced from one sample in a study of CD4 T cell repertoires and nickel. TCRdb reanalysed the RT-PCR reads using MiXCR and keeps one entry per CDR3 protein. The repertoire holds a few hundred distinct CDR3 sequences, with about nine tenths as singletons. Specimen: CD4+ T cells from blood, not recorded whether cultured. These receptors all come from a human donor in a nickel allergy study, with or without nickel allergy (not recorded which). It is not recorded whether this sample comes from one donor or several.

The V gene is TRBV15, the J gene TRBJ2-7; the D is unclear. Germline V gene lookup returns CDR1 LNHNV and CDR2 YYDKDF (reference sequence). V lost 0 bases, J lost 9 bases, and 9 bases lay in between. The CDR3 sequence is 12 residues long. The CDR3 is CATSRDRTVQYF. The CDR3 nucleotides are TGTGCCACCAGCAGAGACCGAACCGTGCAGTACTTC.

This clonotype was picked up a small number of times. The V gene is TRBV18, the J gene TRBJ1-1; possibly TRBD1 for D (6 bases). Trimming pared 3 bases from V and 1 base from J, leaving 21 bases between. This CDR3 spans 18 amino acids. Germline V gene lookup returns CDR1 KGHSH and CDR2 LQKENI. The CDR3 sequence is CASSPWQLIQQGNTEAFF. As DNA, the CDR3 is TGTGCCAGCTCACCTTGGCAGCTTATCCAACAGGGGAACACTGAAGCTTTCTTT.

CDR3 protein: CASSNTRHEQFF. CDR3 in DNA: TGTGCCAGCAGCAACACAAGGCATGAGCAGTTCTTC. The chain has TRBV7-2 and TRBJ2-1; D is unresolved. The CDR3 spans 12 residues. Trimming left V 5 bases short and J 8 bases short, with 10 bases between. The germline V gene has CDR1 SGHTA and CDR2 FQGNSA. Together with reference TRBV7-2 and TRBJ2-1, the CDR3 gives the full variable domain: GAGVSQSPSNKVTEKGKDVELRCDPISGHTALYWYRQSLGQGLEFLIYFQGNSAPDKSGLPSDRFSAERTGGSVSTLTIQRTQQEDSAVYLCASSNTRHEQFFGPGTRLTVL.

The rearrangement joins TRBV6-1 to TRBJ2-1; either TRBD1 or TRBD2 may fit D (5 bases each). Deletions cut 8 bases from V and 0 bases from J, with 14 bases between. Germline V lookup: CDR1 MNHNS, CDR2 SASEGT. The CDR3 runs to 15 residues. CDR3 sequence reads: CASLRDASSYNEQFF. The CDR3 DNA reads TGTGCCAGCCTACGGGACGCCAGCTCCTACAATGAGCAGTTCTTC.

This clonotype was seen more than once but under ten times. The V gene is TRBV14, the J gene TRBJ2-4; TRBD1 agrees at 7 bases. This CDR3 contains 15 residues. Losses at the gene ends were 1 base for V and 0 bases for J; bases not matched to a gene: 0. Per the germline V gene, CDR1 is SGHDN and CDR2 is FVKESK. The CDR3 nucleotides read TGTGCCAGCAGCCAAGGGGACAGAGCCAAAAACATTCAGTACTTC. It encodes CASSQGDRAKNIQYF.

The rearrangement joins TRBV5-1 to TRBJ2-2; 7 bases map to TRBD1. Germline CDR1 and CDR2: SGHRS and YFSETQ. V lost 6 bases and J lost 2; bases outside the gene matches: 16. This CDR3 has 18 residues. DNA of the CDR3: TGCGCCAGCATCCCCGCCCCCGCCGGACAGGTTAACACCGGGGAGCTGTTTTTT. Translating it yields CASIPAPAGQVNTGELFF.

The rearrangement uses TRBV7-9 and TRBJ2-5; D unresolved. Germline V gene lookup returns CDR1 SEHNR and CDR2 FQNEAQ (reference sequence). CDR3 length: 15 residues. The V end was cut by 5 bases, the J end by 1 base, with 14 bases between. The CDR3 nucleotides are TGTGCCAGCAGCCCCAACGCACTCACCCAAGAGACCCAGTACTTC. It specifies CASSPNALTQETQYF.

J is TRBJ2-3 and V is TRBV25-1; D unresolved. V dropped 2 bases and J dropped 4 bases, with 10 bases sitting between them. Germline V gives CDR1 MGHDK, CDR2 SYGVNS. CDR3 length: 14 residues. As DNA, the CDR3 is TGTGCCAGCAGTGAACCCCGCGAGGCAGATACGCAGTATTTT. Translated: CASSEPREADTQYF.

The rearrangement uses TRBV7-9 and TRBJ1-1; no definite D call. The CDR3 spans 13 residues. The germline CDR1 and CDR2 sequences are SEHNR and FQNEAQ (reference sequence). V lost 9 bases and J 1 base, leaving 12 bases between the germline ends. The CDR3 nucleotides are TGTGCCAGTAAACTCGCAGGGAACACTGAAGCTTTCTTT. Translated: CASKLAGNTEAFF.

V usage is TRBV15 and J usage is TRBJ2-7; weak D call: TRBD1 (6 bases). The CDR3 has 15 residues. The germline CDR1 and CDR2 sequences are LNHNV and YYDKDF (reference sequence). Trimming left V 0 bases short and J 2 bases short, with 11 bases between. The CDR3: CATSRDNDRPYEQYF. The CDR3 region has the DNA TGTGCCACCAGCAGAGATAACGACAGGCCCTACGAGCAGTACTTC.

This rearrangement joins TRBV15 to TRBJ2-1; D may be TRBD2 (6 bases). Trimming took 0 bases from V and 0 from J, leaving 15 bases between them. CDR3 length: 18 amino acids. CDR1 is LNHNV, CDR2 YYDKDF, per germline (reference sequence). The CDR3 region is CATSRDYQLANSYNEQFF. CDR3 DNA: TGTGCCACCAGCAGAGATTACCAACTAGCCAACTCCTACAATGAGCAGTTCTTC.

The rearrangement joins TRBV7-9 to TRBJ1-3; the D is unclear. The CDR3 totals 12 residues. CDR1 and CDR2 from the germline V gene are SEHNR and FQNEAQ (reference sequence). The ends were cut back, 0 bases at V and 3 bases at J, with 0 bases in the middle. CDR3 sequence reads: CASSLAGNTIYF. The DNA for the CDR3 is TGTGCCAGCAGCTTAGCTGGAAACACCATATATTTT. Full variable domain (missing parts from reference TRBV7-9 and TRBJ1-3): DTGVSQNPRHKITKRGQNVTFRCDPISEHNRLYWYRQTLGQGPEFLTYFQNEAQLEKSRLLSDRFSAERPKGSFSTLEIQRTEQGDSAMYLCASSLAGNTIYFGEGSWLTVV.

The V and J genes are TRBV14 and TRBJ1-6, with D perhaps matching TRBD1 (6 bases). Germline CDR1 and CDR2: SGHDN and FVKESK. Trimming took 4 bases from V and 9 from J, leaving 13 bases between them. This CDR3 comprises 14 residues. The CDR3 region has the DNA TGTGCCAGCAGCCCACAGGGTTCGACTTCACCCCTCCACTTT. Its protein product is CASSPQGSTSPLHF.

J is TRBJ1-6 and V is TRBV6-5; TRBD1 agrees at 8 bases. With 4 bases clipped from V and 8 bases from J, the junction kept 4 bases outside the gene matches. The CDR3 contains 14 residues. CDR1 and CDR2 from the germline V gene are MNHEY and SVGAGI. The CDR3 region is CASSSDRGYSPLHF. The DNA for the CDR3 is TGTGCCAGCAGTTCCGACAGGGGATATTCACCCCTCCACTTT.

V is TRBV6-5 and J is TRBJ2-5; D is ambiguous. V lost 3 bases, J lost 1 base, and 15 bases lay in between. CDR3 length: 16 residues. CDR1 and CDR2 (germline): MNHEY, SVGAGI. The CDR3 loop reads CASSYRRPGSQETQYF. CDR3 bases: TGTGCCAGCAGTTATAGGCGACCCGGGTCCCAAGAGACCCAGTACTTC.

V and J are TRBV20-1 and TRBJ1-5, with 7 bases fitting TRBD1. The CDR3 contains 18 residues. Germline assignment: CDR1 DFQATT and CDR2 SNEGSKA (reference sequence). Trimming removed 3 bases from V and 3 bases from J; junction bases left unmatched: 17. The CDR3 loop reads CSASLLIGGAGLNQPQHF. In DNA, the CDR3 is TGCAGTGCTAGCTTATTAATAGGGGGCGCGGGTCTCAATCAGCCCCAGCATTTT.

The V gene is TRBV18, the J gene TRBJ2-6; 7 nucleotides agree with TRBD1. CDR1 and CDR2 from the germline V gene are KGHSH and LQKENI. V trimming: 6 bases; J trimming: 2 bases; junction bases outside the gene matches: 10. This CDR3 is built from 17 residues. CDR3: CASSSGGPLAGANVLTF. For the CDR3, the DNA is TGTGCCAGCTCGTCAGGGGGTCCGTTAGCTGGGGCCAACGTCCTGACTTTC.

This clonotype turned up a few times. Written as DNA, the CDR3 is TGCGCCAGCAGTTTCACCGGGACGGCCGGCTCTGGGGCCAACGTCCTGACTTTC. Protein sequence: CASSFTGTAGSGANVLTF. This chain connects TRBV5-1 to TRBJ2-6; D tentatively fits TRBD1 or TRBD2 (5 bases each). This CDR3 is 18 amino acids long. The V end was cut by 5 bases, the J end by 0 bases, with 18 bases between. Germline loops: CDR1 SGHRS, CDR2 YFSETQ. The complete variable domain, with remaining parts taken from reference TRBV5-1 and TRBJ2-6, reads KAGVTQTPRYLIKTRGQQVTLSCSPISGHRSVSWYQQTPGQGLQFLFEYFSETQRNKGNFPGRFSGRQFSNSRSEMNVSTLELGDSALYLCASSFTGTAGSGANVLTFGAGSRLTVL.

The V gene is TRBV29-1, the J gene TRBJ1-6; D ambiguous. The CDR3 loop spans 13 amino acids. Between the trimmed V and J ends, which lost 2 bases and 9 bases, there was a span of 11 bases. Looked up from germline, CDR1 is SQVTM and CDR2 is ANQGSEA. The CDR3 loop is CSVEIGLGSPLHF. The CDR3 DNA is TGCAGCGTTGAAATCGGTTTGGGTTCACCCCTCCACTTT.

The rearrangement links TRBV10-3 to TRBJ1-5; 9 nucleotides agree with TRBD1. The CDR3 loop spans 15 amino acids. Unmatched junction bases numbered 5, after V lost 6 bases and J lost 2 bases. CDR1 and CDR2 (germline): ENHRY, SYGVKD. The CDR3 is CAISLGQGGNQPQHF. CDR3 bases: TGTGCCATCAGCCTGGGACAGGGAGGCAATCAGCCCCAGCATTTT.